These T cell receptor beta chains were read from a single sample in a study of OX40 agonist ivuxolimab in advanced cancers. TCRdb's copy holds only in-frame clones and misses some; the assay was immunoSEQ multiplex PCR. The sample carries roughly 64,000 clones, almost 85% recorded once. The sequences come from CD4+ or CD8+ T cells sorted from blood, collected in a trial of the OX40 agonist ivuxolimab. The receptors shown here come from an adult with an advanced solid tumor such as melanoma, head and neck, liver or kidney cancer. Each CDR3 is given with its conserved first and last residue. Fields, in order: CDR3 protein, clone size, V gene. The size field is filled for only some rows; it gives once, few, many or a size class.

cdr3_aa: CASSLAGGSNSYEQYF
clone_size: NA
v_call: TRBV7-2

cdr3_aa: CASSGADREGLFF
clone_size: NA
v_call: TRBV7-9

cdr3_aa: CASSLESGLGYEQYF
clone_size: NA
v_call: TRBV5-5

cdr3_aa: CASSLRGADTQYF
clone_size: NA
v_call: TRBV5-6

cdr3_aa: CASSPDSVSTDTQYF
clone_size: NA
v_call: TRBV7-3

cdr3_aa: CASSWGGNYGYTF
clone_size: once
v_call: TRBV25-1

cdr3_aa: CASSLVVRGDTDTQYF
clone_size: NA
v_call: TRBV7-9

cdr3_aa: CASSFGVGAYEQYF
clone_size: NA
v_call: TRBV28

cdr3_aa: CASSLANRLQGPQSYEQYF
clone_size: few
v_call: TRBV7-2

cdr3_aa: CASSPPYGDYGYTF
clone_size: NA
v_call: TRBV18

cdr3_aa: CASSLIQGAHEQYF
clone_size: NA
v_call: TRBV11-3

cdr3_aa: CASSPGLAGGDTQYF
clone_size: NA
v_call: TRBV5-1

cdr3_aa: CASSFGGPNYGYTF
clone_size: NA
v_call: TRBV11-2

cdr3_aa: CASSGQGKAYGYTF
clone_size: NA
v_call: TRBV18

cdr3_aa: CASSRGESGNTIYF
clone_size: NA
v_call: TRBV6-5

cdr3_aa: CASSGAGMEDTQYF
clone_size: NA
v_call: TRBV5-1

cdr3_aa: CASSFEQVQETQYF
clone_size: NA
v_call: TRBV5-4

cdr3_aa: CASSLAGQGGNEQFF
clone_size: NA
v_call: TRBV5-1

cdr3_aa: CASSLDRDRVIEETQYF
clone_size: NA
v_call: TRBV7-8

cdr3_aa: CSVEDGGGTYF
clone_size: NA
v_call: TRBV29-1

cdr3_aa: CASSEQGYGYTF
clone_size: NA
v_call: TRBV2

cdr3_aa: CASSLGGISYNEQFF
clone_size: few
v_call: TRBV19

cdr3_aa: CAWSAGDTEAFF
clone_size: NA
v_call: TRBV30

cdr3_aa: CASRAFDPHEQYF
clone_size: NA
v_call: TRBV2

cdr3_aa: CASSTSRRAGELFF
clone_size: NA
v_call: TRBV19

cdr3_aa: CASSFPPPVAGSYEQYF
clone_size: NA
v_call: TRBV5-8

cdr3_aa: CASTIGSGGTTDTQYF
clone_size: NA
v_call: TRBV7-2

cdr3_aa: CASSFWTGRLRESTDTQYF
clone_size: NA
v_call: TRBV7-9

cdr3_aa: CASSSPTQGKVRQFF
clone_size: NA
v_call: TRBV27

cdr3_aa: CASSYSGTAATDTQYF
clone_size: NA
v_call: TRBV6-5

cdr3_aa: CASGTGFSSGNTIYF
clone_size: once
v_call: TRBV12-5

cdr3_aa: CASSATSGANEQFF
clone_size: NA
v_call: TRBV14

cdr3_aa: CASSPTGIRGQPQHF
clone_size: NA
v_call: TRBV18

cdr3_aa: CASSLGDRDNEKLFF
clone_size: NA
v_call: TRBV7-9

cdr3_aa: CASSLTGVGYGYTF
clone_size: once
v_call: TRBV11-3

cdr3_aa: CASSPLGRETYEQYF
clone_size: NA
v_call: TRBV14

cdr3_aa: CASSPTGGWYEQYF
clone_size: NA
v_call: TRBV18

cdr3_aa: CASSWVAGGYNEQFF
clone_size: NA
v_call: TRBV19

cdr3_aa: CATTSGNYNEQFF
clone_size: NA
v_call: TRBV10-3

cdr3_aa: CSVGPSGEEETQYF
clone_size: NA
v_call: TRBV29-1

cdr3_aa: CASSYRDRLYEQYF
clone_size: NA
v_call: TRBV11-2

cdr3_aa: CASSLVGAGNTIYF
clone_size: NA
v_call: TRBV7-2

cdr3_aa: CASSQDGHSNQPQHF
clone_size: NA
v_call: TRBV4-3

cdr3_aa: CASSQITARDYEQYF
clone_size: NA
v_call: TRBV28

cdr3_aa: CASSYSMLGEADTQYF
clone_size: once
v_call: TRBV6-5

cdr3_aa: CAWRPRGGKSHREQYF
clone_size: NA
v_call: TRBV30

cdr3_aa: CASSVGPVGGYEQYF
clone_size: NA
v_call: TRBV9

cdr3_aa: CASSVRSGTANTGELFF
clone_size: large
v_call: TRBV9

cdr3_aa: CASRREFNSPLHF
clone_size: NA
v_call: TRBV6-5

cdr3_aa: CASSLAPAGVYEQYF
clone_size: NA
v_call: TRBV5-1

cdr3_aa: CAWGRSGADTQYF
clone_size: few
v_call: TRBV30

cdr3_aa: CASSLLSLNSPLHF
clone_size: NA
v_call: TRBV23-1

cdr3_aa: CASGLEGSPYEQYF
clone_size: NA
v_call: TRBV12-5

cdr3_aa: CASSLTGNEQYF
clone_size: NA
v_call: TRBV13

cdr3_aa: CASSENAGYGYTF
clone_size: NA
v_call: TRBV25-1

cdr3_aa: CASSSTVAGGHNEQFF
clone_size: NA
v_call: TRBV5-1

cdr3_aa: CAWRGQGARQPQHF
clone_size: NA
v_call: TRBV30

cdr3_aa: CASSTGQGAGETQYF
clone_size: NA
v_call: TRBV7-2

cdr3_aa: CASSPRQGAGQETQYF
clone_size: NA
v_call: TRBV28

cdr3_aa: CASSVGAGPGYEQFF
clone_size: few
v_call: TRBV9